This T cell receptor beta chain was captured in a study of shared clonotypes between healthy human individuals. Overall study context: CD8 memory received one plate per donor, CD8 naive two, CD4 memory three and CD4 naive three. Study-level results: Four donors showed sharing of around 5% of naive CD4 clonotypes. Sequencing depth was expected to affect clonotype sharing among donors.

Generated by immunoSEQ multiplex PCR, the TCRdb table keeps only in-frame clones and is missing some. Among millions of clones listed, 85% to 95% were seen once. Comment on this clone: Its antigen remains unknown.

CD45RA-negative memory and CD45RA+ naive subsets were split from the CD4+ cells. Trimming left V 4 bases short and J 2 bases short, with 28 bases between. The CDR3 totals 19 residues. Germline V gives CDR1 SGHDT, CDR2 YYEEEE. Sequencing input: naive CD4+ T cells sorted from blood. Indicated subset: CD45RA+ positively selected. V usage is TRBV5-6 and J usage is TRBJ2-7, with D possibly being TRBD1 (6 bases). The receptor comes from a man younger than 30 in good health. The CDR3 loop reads CASSPYLLSPGHRAYEQYF. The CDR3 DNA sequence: TGTGCCAGCAGCCCCTATCTCCTATCACCGGGACACAGAGCCTACGAGCAGTACTTC.